This T cell receptor (beta chain) emerged from a study of spatial heterogeneity in lung cancer. Study-wide context: Detection of beta-chain sequences consistently exceeded that of alpha-chain sequences. Combinations of a unique TCR and a UMI were tallied in raw reads, and on average each appeared more than ten times.

Study-wide results and limits: Mutation tallies in tumors tracked expanded intratumoral alpha and beta TCR counts.

Germline V gene sequence: CDR1 DFQATT, CDR2 SNEGSKA (reference sequence). Trimming cost V 3 bases and J 4 bases; bases outside gene matches: 9. The CDR3 runs 15 residues. This sample's time point: sample taken at primary tumor resection. TCRs were sequenced from unsorted whole RNA of tumor, nontumor lung or PBMC. This clonotype was recorded many times. Its antigen remains unidentified. One entry per CDR3 protein, called by TCRdb with MiXCR from the 5' RACE reads. The data show roughly 3,000 distinct CDR3 sequences, roughly 9.2% seen once. The sequenced sample was lung tumor tissue, obtained at surgery. The rearrangement links TRBV20-1 to TRBJ2-7, with 10 bases fitting TRBD1. This sequence was found in a male donor with early-stage non-small cell lung cancer. CDR3 sequence (DNA): TGCAGTGCTAGTGACCCGGGACAGGGGCTGTACGAGCAGTACTTC. Translated, it gives CSASDPGQGLYEQYF.